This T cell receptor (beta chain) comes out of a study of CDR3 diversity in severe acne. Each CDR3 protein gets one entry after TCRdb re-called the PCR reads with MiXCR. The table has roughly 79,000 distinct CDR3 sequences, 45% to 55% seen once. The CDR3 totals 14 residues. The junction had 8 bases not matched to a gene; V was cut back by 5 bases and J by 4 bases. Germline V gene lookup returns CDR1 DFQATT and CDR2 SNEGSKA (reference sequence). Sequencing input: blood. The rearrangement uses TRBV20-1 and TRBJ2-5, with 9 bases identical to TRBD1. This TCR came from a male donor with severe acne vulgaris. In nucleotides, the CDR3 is TGCAGTGCTGAACCGGGACAGGGTCGAGAGACCCAGTACTTC. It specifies CSAEPGQGRETQYF.